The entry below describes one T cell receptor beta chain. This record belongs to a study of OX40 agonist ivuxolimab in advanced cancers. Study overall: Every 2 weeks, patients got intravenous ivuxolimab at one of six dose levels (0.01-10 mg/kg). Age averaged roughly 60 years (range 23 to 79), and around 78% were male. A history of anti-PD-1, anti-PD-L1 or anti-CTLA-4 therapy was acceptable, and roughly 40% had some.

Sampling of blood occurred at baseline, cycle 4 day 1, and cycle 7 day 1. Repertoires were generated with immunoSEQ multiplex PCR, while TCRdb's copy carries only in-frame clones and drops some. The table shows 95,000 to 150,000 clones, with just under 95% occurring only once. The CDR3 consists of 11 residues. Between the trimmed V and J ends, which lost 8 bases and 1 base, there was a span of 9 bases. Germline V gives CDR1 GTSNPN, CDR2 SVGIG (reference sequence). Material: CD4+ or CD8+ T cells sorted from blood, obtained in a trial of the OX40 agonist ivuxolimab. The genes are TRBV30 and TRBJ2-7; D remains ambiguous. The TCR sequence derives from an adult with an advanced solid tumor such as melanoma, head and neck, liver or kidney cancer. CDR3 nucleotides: TGTGCCGCCGTCGAGTCCTACGAGCAGTACTTC. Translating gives CAAVESYEQYF.